These 31 T cell receptor beta chains share one sample of origin, sequenced in a study of T cell repertoires in cytomegalovirus infection. One entry per CDR3 protein, called by TCRdb with MiXCR from the reads. Among hundreds of thousands of distinct CDR3 sequences listed, roughly 33% were seen once. These receptors are not linked to any known antigen. The sequences come from cultured CD8+ T cells from PBMCs, collected from culture after CMV antigen stimulation. All receptors derive from a human donor in good health (CMV status not recorded). Some clones in this sample may be carry-over from other donors' samples.

This chain links TRBV7-6 with TRBJ2-7, with D possibly being TRBD1 or TRBD2 (6 bases each). Trimming left V 2 bases short and J 5 bases short, with 13 bases between. There are 14 residues in the CDR3. Germline CDR1 is SGHVS and CDR2 is FNYEAQ. The CDR3 region has the DNA TGTGCCAGCAGCTTACGAGGGGGGAACAACGAGCAGTACTTC. It translates to CASSLRGGNNEQYF.

This chain joins TRBV11-2 and TRBJ2-1; 8 bases are a match to TRBD1. Germline V gene sequence: CDR1 SGHAT, CDR2 FQNNGV. The CDR3 spans 18 residues. V shed 5 bases, J shed 5 bases, and the junction held 17 bases outside the gene matches. The CDR3 is CASSLGPQGANPNNEQFF. The CDR3 bases are TGTGCCAGCAGCCTTGGCCCGCAGGGGGCGAATCCAAACAATGAGCAGTTCTTC.

The chain is built from TRBV7-6 and TRBJ2-7; D unresolved. The CDR3 has 14 amino acids. V was pared by 4 bases and J by 2 bases, with 12 bases between. Germline values: CDR1 SGHVS, CDR2 FNYEAQ. The CDR3: CASSSDGLTYEQYF. The CDR3 DNA reads as TGTGCCAGCAGCTCGGACGGATTAACCTACGAGCAGTACTTC.

The V call is TRBV6-2 or TRBV6-3, the J call TRBJ2-7, with 7 bases aligning to TRBD2. Per germline, CDR1 MNHEY and CDR2 SVGEGT. This CDR3 is 13 amino acids long. V lost 2 bases to trimming and J lost 3 bases; unmatched junction nucleotides: 1. The CDR3 DNA reads as TGTGCCAGCAGTTACGGGGGGGACTACGAGCAGTACGTC. Its translation: CASSYGGDYEQYV.

This chain links TRBV9 with TRBJ2-3; D is possibly TRBD1 or TRBD2 (5 bases each). Trimming pared 7 bases from V and 2 bases from J, leaving 17 bases between. The germline V gene has CDR1 SGDLS and CDR2 YYNGEE. This CDR3 comprises 15 residues. CDR3 residues: CASSQGLRATDTQYF. CDR3 sequence (DNA): TGTGCCAGCTCTCAGGGCCTGAGGGCCACAGATACGCAGTATTTT.

In its sample, this clonotype was seen a few times. The rearrangement uses TRBV4-1 and TRBJ2-1, with 7 positions matching TRBD2. After removal of 0 bases from V and 9 bases from J, the junction contained 5 bases not matched to a gene. Per germline, CDR1 MGHRA and CDR2 YSYEKL. The length of the CDR3 is 14 residues. CDR3 loop: CASSQELASGEQFF. CDR3 DNA sequence: TGCGCCAGCAGCCAAGAGCTCGCTAGCGGTGAGCAGTTCTTC.

The gene calls are TRBV20-1 and TRBJ1-1, with D possibly TRBD1 on 6 matching bases. Germline values: CDR1 DFQATT, CDR2 SNEGSKA (reference sequence). The V gene lost 0 bases and the J gene lost 3 bases, with 20 bases spanning the gap. This CDR3 contains 17 residues. In DNA form, the CDR3 reads TGCAGTGCTAGAGATCGGGGGGGCCGGGGGATGGACACTGAAGCTTTCTTT. Translation: CSARDRGGRGMDTEAFF.

This rearrangement joins TRBV5-1 to TRBJ2-1, with D hard to call. Germline values: CDR1 SGHRS, CDR2 YFSETQ. The germline V and J ends were trimmed by 3 bases and 12 bases, with 13 bases remaining between them. This CDR3 has 12 residues. The CDR3: CASSWEDDVQFF. The DNA of the CDR3 is TGCGCCAGCAGCTGGGAAGACGATGTGCAGTTCTTC.

The rearrangement joins TRBV4-1 to TRBJ2-1; D ambiguous. Germline values: CDR1 MGHRA, CDR2 YSYEKL. The CDR3 totals 12 residues. With 0 bases removed from V and 10 bases from J, the gap between germline ends came to 7 bases. This CDR3 is CASSQDPVEQFF. CDR3 nucleotides: TGCGCCAGCAGCCAAGATCCAGTCGAGCAGTTCTTC.

Note on this clonotype: One junction end does not reproduce the germline sequence, and a read error may be involved. The CDR3 is CASSSRPGTSQETRYF. The CDR3, as DNA: TGTGCCAGCAGTTCACGGCCTGGGACGTCACAAGAGACCCGGTACTTC. The chain links TRBV6-5 to TRBJ2-5; D assignment may be TRBD1 or TRBD2 (5 bases each). The length of the CDR3 is 16 residues. CDR1 is MNHEY and CDR2 is SVGAGI in the germline V gene.

This chain links TRBV27 with TRBJ1-2; D is uncertain. CDR1 MNHEY and CDR2 SMNVEV come from the germline V gene (reference sequence). Trimming took off 5 bases at V and 9 bases at J, with 13 bases between the two ends. The length of the CDR3 is 12 residues. The CDR3 DNA is TGTGCCAGCAGTATTGACTTATCGCGCTACACCTTC. It is translated as CASSIDLSRYTF.

This chain uses TRBV24-1 with TRBJ2-1; the D is unclear. Germline V gene data show CDR1 as KGHDR and CDR2 as SFDVKD. The CDR3 consists of 12 residues. V was trimmed by 0 bases and J by 13 bases, leaving 9 bases between them. CDR3 residues: CATSDLGEDQFF. CDR3 bases: TGTGCCACCAGTGATTTGGGAGAGGATCAGTTCTTC.

This clonotype was detected a few times. J is TRBJ2-2 and V is TRBV10-3; a possible D gene is TRBD1 (5 bases). This CDR3 region has 14 residues. The germline V and J ends were trimmed by 11 bases and 5 bases, with 18 bases remaining between them. Germline CDR1 is ENHRY and CDR2 is SYGVKD. The CDR3: CAAEQTPGTGELFF. The CDR3 nucleotides are TGTGCCGCCGAACAGACCCCAGGGACCGGGGAGCTGTTTTTT.

The sample holds many counts of this clonotype. This chain connects TRBV7-9 to TRBJ1-1; D is unclear. V was pared by 0 bases and J by 6 bases, with 14 bases between. Germline lookup yields CDR1 SEHNR and CDR2 FQNEAQ (reference sequence). The CDR3 length is 15 residues. CDR3 region: CASSLAPGEGPEAFF. In DNA form, the CDR3 reads TGTGCCAGCAGCTTAGCGCCCGGGGAAGGCCCTGAAGCTTTCTTT.

This sequence joins TRBV7-6 and TRBJ2-7; D remains unclear. V was clipped by 7 bases and J by 0 bases, with 10 bases between them. The CDR3 is 13 residues long. Looked up from germline, CDR1 is SGHVS and CDR2 is FNYEAQ. CDR3: CASTWGSSYEQYF. In DNA, the CDR3 is TGTGCCAGCACCTGGGGTAGCTCCTACGAGCAGTACTTC.

This clonotype was found a few times. The chain combines TRBV10-3 with TRBJ2-3, with a weak D call TRBD1 (6 bases). Germline-derived CDR1 and CDR2 are ENHRY and SYGVKD. Trimming stripped 3 bases from V and 2 bases from J, with 18 bases between. This CDR3 has 17 amino acids. Written as DNA, the CDR3 is TGTGCCATCAGTGACCTCGACTCACACAGGGACACAGATACGCAGTATTTT. It codes for CAISDLDSHRDTDTQYF.

The chain recombines TRBV7-2 with TRBJ1-1; tentatively, D is TRBD1 (5 bases). V lost 5 bases and J lost 4, with 11 bases in between. Germline lookup yields CDR1 SGHTA and CDR2 FQGNSA. The CDR3 consists of 13 residues. CDR3 DNA: TGTGCCAGCAGCCCACATGGGGGCACTGAAGCTTTCTTT. It specifies CASSPHGGTEAFF. Filled out from reference TRBV7-2 and TRBJ1-1, the complete variable domain reads GAGVSQSPSNKVTEKGKDVELRCDPISGHTALYWYRQSLGQGLEFLIYFQGNSAPDKSGLPSDRFSAERTGGSVSTLTIQRTQQEDSAVYLCASSPHGGTEAFFGQGTRLTVV.

This clonotype was seen only a few times. This sequence joins TRBV7-2 and TRBJ1-5; 10 bases fit TRBD1. V dropped 1 base and J dropped 1; count of bases not matched to a gene: 7. Germline CDR1 reads SGHTA; CDR2 reads FQGNSA. The CDR3 length is 18 residues. Written as DNA, the CDR3 is TGTGCCAGCAGCTTAGACCGGACAGGGGGGGCGAGCAATCAGCCCCAGCATTTT. Protein product: CASSLDRTGGASNQPQHF.

In its sample, this clonotype was seen a few times. The chain links TRBV11-2 to TRBJ2-5, with D perhaps matching TRBD2 (6 bases). This CDR3 is 14 amino acids long. CDR1 is SGHAT and CDR2 is FQNNGV in the germline V gene. The V end lost 5 bases, the J end lost 5 bases, and 15 bases lay between the germline ends. CDR3 coding DNA: TGTGCCAGCAGCCCGGGCCGGGGGTTGGAGACCCAGTACTTC. Protein sequence: CASSPGRGLETQYF.

The V gene is TRBV5-4, the J gene TRBJ1-2, with D possibly being TRBD1 (6 bases). The CDR3 has 16 residues. Germline V gives CDR1 SGHNT, CDR2 YYREEE (reference sequence). V dropped 4 bases and J dropped 1 base, with 17 bases sitting between them. Here the CDR3 reads CASSLSPGQFNYGYTF. The CDR3 DNA reads as TGTGCCAGCAGCCTGAGCCCCGGACAGTTTAACTATGGCTACACCTTC.

This clonotype was counted a few times. This chain connects TRBV6-5 to TRBJ2-3; 8 bases match TRBD2. The V and J ends lost 2 bases and 4 bases, in that order; junction bases with no gene match: 8. Germline V CDR1 and CDR2: MNHEY, SVGAGI. The CDR3 is made up of 16 amino acids. The CDR3 loop is CASSYNYGGASDTQYF. The CDR3 nucleotides read TGTGCCAGCAGTTACAATTACGGGGGGGCGTCAGATACGCAGTATTTT.

This clonotype was recorded a few times. The genes are TRBV12-3 or TRBV12-4 and TRBJ2-2; 8 bases map to TRBD1. Losses at the gene ends were 5 bases for V and 8 bases for J; bases not matched to a gene: 10. The CDR3 runs to 15 residues. CDR3 nucleotides: TGTGCCAGCAGTCTGGAAGGACAGGGAAAGGGGGAGCTGTTTTTT. Its translation is CASSLEGQGKGELFF.

This clonotype was picked up many times. This chain uses TRBV7-6 with TRBJ1-1; D remains unclear. The CDR3 contains 14 residues. V gave up 1 base and J gave up 1 base, with 7 bases separating them. In germline, CDR1 is SGHVS, CDR2 FNYEAQ. CDR3 sequence: CASSLGRGNTEAFF. CDR3 nucleotides: TGTGCCAGCAGCTTAGGTCGCGGGAACACTGAAGCTTTCTTT.

J is TRBJ1-1 and V is TRBV11-2; 7 positions agree with TRBD1. The CDR3 covers 15 residues. Germline loops: CDR1 SGHAT, CDR2 FQNNGV. Germline trimming cut 2 bases from V and 0 bases from J; bases unmatched to any gene: 3. CDR3 coding DNA: TGTGCCAGCAGCTTACAGGGGGTGGTGAACACTGAAGCTTTCTTT. It is translated as CASSLQGVVNTEAFF.

This clonotype was counted only a few times. The chain uses TRBV27 and TRBJ2-2; TRBD2 matches at 14 bases. CDR1 and CDR2 (germline): MNHEY, SMNVEV (reference sequence). Trimming removed 4 bases from V and 1 base from J; junction bases left unmatched: 5. The CDR3 is 18 amino acids. This chain's CDR3 is CASSSGLAGGWNTGELFF. CDR3 nucleotides: TGTGCCAGCAGTTCCGGACTAGCGGGGGGCTGGAACACCGGGGAGCTGTTTTTT.

A few counts support this clonotype. V gene TRBV19 combines with J gene TRBJ2-2; D not resolved. V dropped 6 bases and J dropped 4 bases, with 15 bases sitting between them. The CDR3 has 15 residues. Germline loops: CDR1 LNHDA, CDR2 SQIVND (reference sequence). This chain's CDR3 is CASRASTLSTGELFF. The DNA for the CDR3 is TGTGCCAGTAGGGCATCGACCTTGAGCACCGGGGAGCTGTTTTTT.

The V gene is TRBV10-2, the J gene TRBJ1-1; perhaps TRBD1 as D (5 bases). The CDR3 covers 15 residues. Germline V gene sequence: CDR1 WSHSY, CDR2 SAAADI. V was shortened by 7 bases and J by 2 bases, with 17 bases between the two germline ends. The CDR3 here is CASTTGIGANTEAFF. CDR3 bases: TGCGCCAGCACCACAGGTATTGGGGCAAACACTGAAGCTTTCTTT.

This clonotype was found a few times. This rearrangement joins TRBV7-9 to TRBJ1-3; D is unclear. This CDR3 contains 15 residues. The germline V gene encodes CDR1 SEHNR and CDR2 FQNEAQ (reference sequence). Trimming removed 8 bases from V and 4 bases from J, with 18 bases in between. CDR3 region: CASSGRILSGNTIYF. The CDR3 coding sequence is TGTGCCAGCTCAGGACGTATACTATCCGGAAACACCATATATTTT.

This clonotype was observed a few times. V usage is TRBV7-6 and J usage is TRBJ2-4; D is unclear. CDR1 and CDR2 (germline): SGHVS, FNYEAQ. Trimming took 5 bases from V and 8 from J, leaving 13 bases between them. The length of the CDR3 is 13 residues. CDR3 bases: TGTGCCAGCAGCCAGGTGGGCCCGGACATTCAGTACTTC. Its protein product is CASSQVGPDIQYF.

The chain combines TRBV6-6 with TRBJ1-6; 9 bases align to TRBD1. J gave up 8 bases and V 5 bases, and 4 bases lay outside the gene matches. The CDR3 sequence is 14 residues long. Germline CDR1 MNHNY, CDR2 SVGAGI (reference sequence). In nucleotides, the CDR3 is TGTGCCAGCAGTCGGACAGGGGACGATTCACCCCTCCACTTT. This sequence encodes CASSRTGDDSPLHF.

This clonotype appeared a few times. The chain has TRBV7-8 and TRBJ2-3; 8 positions match TRBD2. From germline, CDR1 is SGHVS and CDR2 FQNEAQ. The V gene end was trimmed by 8 bases and the J gene end by 6 bases; junction bases not matched to a gene: 13. This CDR3 has 15 residues. For the CDR3, the DNA is TGTGCCAGCTCCTCCCTGAGCGGGGGATGGGATACGCAGTATTTT. Translation gives CASSSLSGGWDTQYF.